This T cell receptor (beta chain) was documented in a study of T cell changes during pregnancy in multiple sclerosis. TCRdb's table, derived via immunoSEQ multiplex PCR, lists solely in-frame clones and lacks some. The sample holds about 97,000 clones, about nine tenths seen once. Germline CDR1 and CDR2: SGHDT and YYEEEE. The CDR3 runs to 13 residues. Trimming pared 4 bases from V and 4 bases from J, leaving 8 bases between. The clonotype originates from a female donor in good health, enrolled as a control in a pregnancy study. The rearrangement links TRBV5-6 to TRBJ1-4; weak D call: TRBD1 (6 bases). Sequencing used peripheral blood, obtained in the second trimester of pregnancy. The CDR3 region is CASSPDSNEKLFF. The CDR3 region has the DNA TGTGCCAGCAGCCCGGACAGTAATGAAAAACTGTTTTTT.